These 3 T cell receptor beta chains were sequenced from one sample in a study of pediatric ulcerative colitis. The repertoire was sequenced with immunoSEQ multiplex PCR; TCRdb's copy has only in-frame clones and lacks some. The sample contains under 30,000 clones, approximately 71% of which appear only once. During colonoscopy, one to two rectal pinch biopsies were collected. Sequenced input: gut tissue. Receptors originate from a boy aged 5-17 years with severe ulcerative colitis.

This chain connects TRBV30 to TRBJ1-4, with a tentative D call TRBD1 (6 bases). Germline V gene lookup returns CDR1 GTSNPN and CDR2 SVGIG (reference sequence). Trimming took off 4 bases at V and 8 bases at J, with 17 bases between the two ends. CDR3 length: 14 residues. CDR3 residues: CAWKEGGGAEKLFF. The DNA of the CDR3 is TGTGCCTGGAAAGAAGGAGGGGGGGCAGAAAAACTGTTTTTT. The full variable domain, rest sourced from reference TRBV30 and TRBJ1-4, is SQTIHQWPATLVQPVGSPLSLECTVEGTSNPNLYWYRQAAGRGLQLLFYSVGIGQISSEVPQNLSASRPQDRQFILSSKKLLLSDSGFYLCAWKEGGGAEKLFFGSGTQLSVL.

J is TRBJ1-1 and V is TRBV30; D is uncertain. V was cut by 5 bases and J by 4 bases, with 17 bases left in between. This CDR3 is 14 amino acids long. Germline V gene lookup returns CDR1 GTSNPN and CDR2 SVGIG (reference sequence). CDR3 bases: TGTGCCTGGGGGTTGGGAGGCTTTGGCACTGAAGCTTTCTTT. Amino acids: CAWGLGGFGTEAFF.

The chain has TRBV6-4 and TRBJ2-2; the D is unclear. The CDR3 runs to 11 residues. CDR1 and CDR2 (germline): MRHNA, SNTAGT. V lost 7 bases, J lost 6 bases, and 6 bases lay in between. CDR3 in amino acids: CASTTPGELFF. CDR3 DNA sequence: TGTGCCAGCACTACCCCCGGGGAGCTGTTTTTT.